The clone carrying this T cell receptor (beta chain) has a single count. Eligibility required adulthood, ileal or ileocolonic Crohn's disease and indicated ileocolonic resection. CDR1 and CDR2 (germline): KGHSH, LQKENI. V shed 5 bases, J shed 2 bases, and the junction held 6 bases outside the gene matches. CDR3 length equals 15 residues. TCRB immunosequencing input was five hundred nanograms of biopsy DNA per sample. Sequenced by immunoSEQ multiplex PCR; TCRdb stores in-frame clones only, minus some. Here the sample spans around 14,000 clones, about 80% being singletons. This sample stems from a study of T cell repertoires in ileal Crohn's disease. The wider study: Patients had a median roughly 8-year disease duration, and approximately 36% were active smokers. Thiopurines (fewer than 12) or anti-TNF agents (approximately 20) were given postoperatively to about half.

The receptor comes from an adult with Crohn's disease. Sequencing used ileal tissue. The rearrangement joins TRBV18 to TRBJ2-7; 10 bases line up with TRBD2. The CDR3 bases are TGTGCCAGCTCAGTAGCGGGAGGCGAAACCTACGAGCAGTACGTC. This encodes CASSVAGGETYEQYV.